These 8 T cell receptor beta chains originate from one sample sequenced in a study of blood T cell repertoires in COVID-19 (dated by TCRdb to the early 2020s). Library preparation used the immunoSEQ multiplex PCR assay. TCRdb took over this immuneACCESS table, retaining in-frame rearrangements with V and J assigned. Such tables are incomplete; in checked studies, under half of the missing clones stem from an unresolved V gene, and the remainder is unexplained. Counted in this sample were approximately 290,000 clones; around 90% of them appeared once. Approximately 2% of the sample comes from the top ten. The specimen was peripheral blood. The receptors were gathered from a man aged 18-30 years with active or convalescent COVID-19.

This chain uses TRBV5-1 with TRBJ2-5; a possible D gene is TRBD1 (6 bases). This CDR3 contains 13 residues. In germline, CDR1 is SGHRS, CDR2 YFSETQ. Between the trimmed V and J ends, which lost 2 bases and 3 bases, there was a span of 8 bases. DNA for the CDR3: TGCGCCAGCAGCTTAGGGGGTGAAGAGACCCAGTACTTC. Protein sequence: CASSLGGEETQYF.

The rearrangement uses TRBV28 and TRBJ1-1; D is possibly TRBD1 (6 bases). With 6 bases removed from V and 1 base from J, the gap between germline ends came to 9 bases. Looked up from germline, CDR1 is MDHEN and CDR2 is SYDVKM. This CDR3 comprises 13 residues. CDR3: CASRRQENTEAFF. The CDR3 DNA is TGTGCCAGCAGAAGACAGGAGAACACTGAAGCTTTCTTT.

The rearrangement uses TRBV5-1 and TRBJ2-5; perhaps TRBD2 as D (5 bases). The CDR3 extends over 14 amino acids. Germline CDR1 reads SGHRS; CDR2 reads YFSETQ. V lost 0 bases to trimming and J lost 2 bases, with 8 bases between them. As DNA, the CDR3 is TGCGCCAGCAGCTTGGCCCTAGCACAAGAGACCCAGTACTTC. This translates into CASSLALAQETQYF.

This rearrangement joins TRBV7-8 to TRBJ1-2; D is possibly TRBD1 (5 bases). The length of the CDR3 is 13 residues. V lost 2 bases and J 6 bases, leaving 10 bases between the germline ends. Per germline, CDR1 SGHVS and CDR2 FQNEAQ. This CDR3 is CASSLSRADGYTF. Written as DNA, the CDR3 is TGTGCCAGCAGCTTAAGCAGGGCCGATGGCTACACCTTC.

The chain combines TRBV7-6 with TRBJ2-7; 7 bases are shared with TRBD1. Germline-derived CDR1 and CDR2 are SGHVS and FNYEAQ. The CDR3 contains 15 residues. Unmatched junction bases numbered 6, after V lost 4 bases and J lost 0 bases. The CDR3 protein is CASSYRQGSSYEQYF. CDR3 DNA: TGTGCCAGCAGCTACAGACAGGGAAGCTCCTACGAGCAGTACTTC.

The genes are TRBV19 and TRBJ2-1; perhaps TRBD2 as D (5 bases). The germline V and J ends were trimmed by 7 bases and 2 bases, with 21 bases remaining between them. Germline CDR1 is LNHDA and CDR2 is SQIVND (reference sequence). CDR3 size: 17 residues. The CDR3 protein is CASTKLRGQVTYNEQFF. CDR3 bases: TGTGCCAGTACCAAACTCCGCGGGCAGGTGACCTACAATGAGCAGTTCTTC. Looking up the rest from reference TRBV19 and TRBJ2-1 gives the full variable domain: DGGITQSPKYLFRKEGQNVTLSCEQNLNHDAMYWYRQDPGQGLRLIYYSQIVNDFQKGDIAEGYSVSREKKESFPLTVTSAQKNPTAFYLCASTKLRGQVTYNEQFFGPGTRLTVL.

The chain recombines TRBV12-3 or TRBV12-4 with TRBJ1-1; no definite D call. V was pared by 5 bases and J by 3 bases, with 7 bases between. The CDR3 length is 12 residues. CDR3 in DNA: TGTGCCAGCAGTGTCCGGGACACTGAAGCTTTCTTT. Amino acids: CASSVRDTEAFF.

The CDR3 loop is CASSLGATYNYTF. In DNA form, the CDR3 reads TGTGCCAGCAGTTTGGGGGCAACATACAACTACACCTTC. V usage is TRBV12-3 or TRBV12-4 and J usage is TRBJ1-2; D is possibly TRBD1 (6 bases). The CDR3 has 13 residues. V lost 3 bases, J lost 10 bases, and 15 bases lay in between.